The next 8 T cell receptor beta chains were all read from a single sample in a study of CD8 T cells in ankylosing spondylitis. One entry per CDR3 protein, called by TCRdb with MiXCR from the 5' RACE reads. This sample has some 130,000 distinct CDR3 sequences, with approximately 8.4% found just once. Sequenced: synovial fluid, either unsorted or a sorted T cell fraction (not recorded which). All receptors derive from a male donor with ankylosing spondylitis.

This clonotype was picked up a small number of times. V and J are TRBV6-2 or TRBV6-3 and TRBJ2-6, with D perhaps TRBD1 (5 bases). In germline, CDR1 is MNHEY, CDR2 SVGEGT. Trimming cost V 4 bases and J 0 bases, with 7 bases left between them. The CDR3 runs to 15 residues. In nucleotides, the CDR3 is TGTGCCAGCAGTTGGGGCCACTCTGGGGCCAACGTCCTGACTTTC. Encoded protein: CASSWGHSGANVLTF.

The chain employs TRBV7-2 and TRBJ1-2, with D tentatively TRBD1 (6 bases). The V and J ends lost 3 bases and 5 bases respectively, with 10 bases between them. This CDR3 contains 13 residues. Germline V gene lookup returns CDR1 SGHTA and CDR2 FQGNSA. CDR3 DNA sequence: TGTGCCAGCAGCTTGGGGACAAATTATGGCTACACCTTC. It translates to CASSLGTNYGYTF.

This clonotype was found a few times. This chain uses TRBV20-1 with TRBJ1-2, with unresolved D. V was cut by 3 bases and J by 6 bases, with 14 bases left in between. The CDR3 is 13 amino acids. Germline values: CDR1 DFQATT, CDR2 SNEGSKA (reference sequence). Here the CDR3 reads CSARRADRDGYTF. The CDR3 DNA is TGCAGTGCTAGGAGGGCGGATCGCGATGGCTACACCTTC.

In this sample, this clonotype turned up many times. The V call is TRBV2, the J call TRBJ1-1; D is unclear. Germline V gene sequence: CDR1 SNHLY, CDR2 FYNNEI. The germline V and J ends were trimmed by 7 bases and 0 bases, with 12 bases remaining between them. The CDR3 is 14 residues long. The CDR3 bases are TGTGCCAGCAATACAGAATCCATGAACACTGAAGCTTTCTTT. Translated, it gives CASNTESMNTEAFF.

V usage is TRBV9 and J usage is TRBJ2-1; D may be TRBD2 (5 bases). The CDR3 has 13 residues. Germline values: CDR1 SGDLS, CDR2 YYNGEE. Trimming stripped 0 bases from V and 9 bases from J, with 10 bases between. CDR3 region: CASSVGLAGEQFF. In DNA form, the CDR3 reads TGTGCCAGCAGCGTAGGGCTAGCCGGTGAGCAGTTCTTC.

This clonotype was seen repeatedly, ten times or more. The chain couples TRBV5-1 to TRBJ2-5; TRBD2 agrees at 7 bases. V gave up 3 bases and J gave up 3 bases; unmatched junction bases: 11. Per germline, CDR1 SGHRS and CDR2 YFSETQ. The CDR3 runs to 16 residues. The CDR3: CASSSISTGTKETQYF. As DNA, the CDR3 is TGCGCCAGCAGCTCCATTTCTACCGGGACTAAAGAGACCCAGTACTTC.

The chain is built from TRBV6-1 and TRBJ2-3; D not certain. CDR1 and CDR2 (germline): MNHNS, SASEGT. This CDR3 comprises 15 residues. Trimming removed 8 bases from V and 3 bases from J, with 18 bases in between. The CDR3 loop is CASRSEETVTDTQYF. The CDR3 nucleotides are TGTGCCAGCCGATCTGAGGAAACGGTTACAGATACGCAGTATTTT.

This clonotype was seen many times. In nucleotides, the CDR3 is TGCAGTGCTGTGGACTACGAGAGCTCCTACGAGCAGTACTTC. It codes for CSAVDYESSYEQYF. This chain joins TRBV20-1 and TRBJ2-7; tentative D call: TRBD2 (6 bases). V lost 5 bases, J lost 0 bases, and 14 bases lay in between. The CDR3 runs 14 residues. The germline gives CDR1 DFQATT, CDR2 SNEGSKA (reference sequence).